Listed below are T cell receptor beta chains from one sample, sequenced in a study of blood T cell repertoires in COVID-19. The method was immunoSEQ multiplex PCR; TCRdb's version includes in-frame clones alone and lacks a portion of them. The repertoire includes some 390,000 clones, around 87% of them detected once, and roughly 2% sits in the top ten. The specimen sequenced was peripheral blood. The receptors were sampled from a woman aged 55-75 years with COVID-19, enrolled during active disease. Both conserved end residues are part of each CDR3. D genes are given only for firm matches. The size of a clone is reported for some rows only, either as once, few or many, or as a class for expanded clones.

J gene,V gene,D gene,clone size,CDR3 DNA,CDR3 protein
TRBJ1-5,TRBV10-2,.,.,TGCGCCAGCAAATCAGGGAGGGCCCAGCCCCAGCATTTT,CASKSGRAQPQHF
TRBJ1-1,TRBV5-1,TRBD1,.,TGCGCCAGCAGCTTGGGGGACAGGGATAGCACTGAAGCTTTCTTT,CASSLGDRDSTEAFF
TRBJ2-5,TRBV20-1,TRBD2,.,TGCAGTGCTAGTGCTAGCGGGGCGGAGACCCAGTACTTC,CSASASGAETQYF
TRBJ2-3,TRBV7-2,.,.,TGTGCCAGCAGCCTGCTCGGAGTTAGTAGCACAGATACGCAGTATTTT,CASSLLGVSSTDTQYF
TRBJ1-1,TRBV19,TRBD1,.,TGTGCCAGTATTTACGACAGGGGCACTGAAGCTTTCTTT,CASIYDRGTEAFF
TRBJ1-1,TRBV19,TRBD1,few,TGTGCCAGTAGTATAGTTGGACAGGGGCTAAGCATGAACACTGAAGCTTTCTTT,CASSIVGQGLSMNTEAFF
TRBJ1-5,TRBV4-1,.,.,TGCGCCAGCAGCCTTTCCTGGACAGTCGTTCAGCCCCAGCATTTT,CASSLSWTVVQPQHF
TRBJ2-7,TRBV6-1,TRBD2,many,TGTGCCAGCAGTGAGGGACTAGCCTACGAGCAGTACTTC,CASSEGLAYEQYF
TRBJ2-5,TRBV5-8,TRBD1,.,TGTGCCAGCAGCTTAGGGGGCCAACGGAAGACCCAGTACTTC,CASSLGGQRKTQYF
TRBJ1-2,TRBV23-1,.,.,TGCGCCAGCAGTCAACCCGCGGGGAGGAGCCTCTATGGCTACACCTTC,CASSQPAGRSLYGYTF
TRBJ1-1,TRBV5-6,TRBD1,.,TGTGCCAGCAGCCTCGGACAGGGGTCGATCACTGAAGCTTTCTTT,CASSLGQGSITEAFF
TRBJ2-2,TRBV18,TRBD1,.,TGTGCCAGCTCGTCTCAGGGGGCTAACACCGGGGAGCTGTTTTTT,CASSSQGANTGELFF
TRBJ1-5,TRBV5-1,TRBD1,.,TGCGCCAGCAGCTGGGACAGGGTCAATCAGCCCCAGCATTTT,CASSWDRVNQPQHF
TRBJ2-2,TRBV2,TRBD2,.,TGTGCCAGCAGTTCTGGACACGGGGGGACCGGGGAGCTGTTTTTT,CASSSGHGGTGELFF
TRBJ1-5,TRBV11-3,.,.,TGTGCCAGCAGCTTAGGCCCGGAGCACAATCAGCCCCAGCATTTT,CASSLGPEHNQPQHF
TRBJ1-6,TRBV30,.,.,TGTGCCTGGAGTGTACAGGCCAATTCACCCCTCCACTTT,CAWSVQANSPLHF
TRBJ2-7,TRBV5-4,.,.,TGTGCCAGCAGCAAACAGGGATCCACCTACGAGCAGTACTTC,CASSKQGSTYEQYF
TRBJ2-7,TRBV19,.,.,TGTGCCAGTAGTAGGAAGGCAGGTGAAACCTACGAGCAGTACTTC,CASSRKAGETYEQYF
TRBJ1-1,TRBV2,.,few,TGTGCCAGCAGTCGTCTACAGGGTCGCACTGAAGCTTTCTTT,CASSRLQGRTEAFF
TRBJ1-6,TRBV5-4,.,.,TGTGCCAGCAGCTTGTTCCCCGTGAGCTCCTATAATTCACCCCTCCACTTT,CASSLFPVSSYNSPLHF
TRBJ1-1,TRBV2,.,.,TGTGCCAGCAGCGAACTACGGGGGATGAACACTGAAGCTTTCTTT,CASSELRGMNTEAFF
TRBJ1-5,TRBV18,.,few,TGTGCCAGCTCACCACTGGCGGTCAATCAGCCCCAGCATTTT,CASSPLAVNQPQHF
TRBJ2-1,TRBV29-1,TRBD2,.,TGCAGCCCGAGGCTAGCGGAGAAGCAGTTCTTC,CSPRLAEKQFF
TRBJ1-3,TRBV7-6,TRBD1,.,TGTGCCAGCAGCTCACAGGGGGAGTTGACTGGAAACACCATATATTTT,CASSSQGELTGNTIYF
TRBJ1-2,TRBV18,.,.,TGTGCCAGCTCACCAAAAGGGGATGGTGGCTACACCTTC,CASSPKGDGGYTF
TRBJ1-1,TRBV19,.,.,TGTGCCAGTAGTATGGAGGCCTCTCGCCGTCCTGAAGCTTTCTTT,CASSMEASRRPEAFF
TRBJ2-3,TRBV7-9,.,.,TGTGCCAGCAGCCCCGGGACTCTGAGCACAGATACGCAGTATTTT,CASSPGTLSTDTQYF
TRBJ2-7,TRBV2,TRBD2,.,TGTGCCAGCAGAAGATGGGGGACTAGCGGGGGAGCCTTGGGGCACTTC,CASRRWGTSGGALGHF
TRBJ1-4,TRBV18,.,once,TGTGCCAGCTCACCATTACCTTCGGGCAGGGGTGATGAAAAACTGTTTTTT,CASSPLPSGRGDEKLFF
TRBJ2-1,TRBV5-1,.,.,TGCGCCAGCAGCTTGGTTTGGGAGAGCGAGGGTGAAAGGTTCGAGCAGTTCTTC,CASSLVWESEGERFEQFF
TRBJ1-2,TRBV27,TRBD1,few,TGTGCCAGCAGTTTGGGCGGGACAGGGTTCCTAAAAGGCTACACCTTC,CASSLGGTGFLKGYTF
TRBJ2-7,TRBV18,TRBD1,.,TGTGCCAGCTCACCCGGGGACAGGTCTATCTCCTACGAGCAGTACTTC,CASSPGDRSISYEQYF